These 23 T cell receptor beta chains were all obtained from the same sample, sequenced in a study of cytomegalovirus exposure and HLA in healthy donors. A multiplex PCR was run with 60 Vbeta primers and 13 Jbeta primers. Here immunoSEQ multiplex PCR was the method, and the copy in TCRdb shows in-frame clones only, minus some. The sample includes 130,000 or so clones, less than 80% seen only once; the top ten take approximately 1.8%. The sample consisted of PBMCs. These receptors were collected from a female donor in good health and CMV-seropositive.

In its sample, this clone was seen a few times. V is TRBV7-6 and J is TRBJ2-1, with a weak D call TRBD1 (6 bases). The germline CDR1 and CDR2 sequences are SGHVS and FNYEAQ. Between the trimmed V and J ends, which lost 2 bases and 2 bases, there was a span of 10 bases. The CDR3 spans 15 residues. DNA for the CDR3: TGTGCCAGCAGCTTACTCGGACAGACCTACAATGAGCAGTTCTTC. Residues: CASSLLGQTYNEQFF.

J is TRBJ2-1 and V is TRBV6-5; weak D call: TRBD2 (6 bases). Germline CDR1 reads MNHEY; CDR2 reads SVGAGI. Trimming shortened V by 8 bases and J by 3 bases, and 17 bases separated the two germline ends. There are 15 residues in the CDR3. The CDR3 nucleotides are TGTGCCAGCGGGACCGGGACTCGCTTCTACAATGAGCAGTTCTTC. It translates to CASGTGTRFYNEQFF.

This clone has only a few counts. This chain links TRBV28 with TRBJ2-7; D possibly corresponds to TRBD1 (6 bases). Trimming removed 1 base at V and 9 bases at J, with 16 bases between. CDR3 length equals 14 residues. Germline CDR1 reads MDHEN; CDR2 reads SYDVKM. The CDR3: CASSLSPGVRGQYF. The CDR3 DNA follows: TGTGCCAGCAGTTTATCACCAGGGGTAAGGGGGCAGTACTTC.

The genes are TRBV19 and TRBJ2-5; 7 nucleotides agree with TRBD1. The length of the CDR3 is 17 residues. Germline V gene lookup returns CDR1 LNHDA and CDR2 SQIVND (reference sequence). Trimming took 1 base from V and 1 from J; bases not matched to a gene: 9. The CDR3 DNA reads TGTGCCAGTAGTATAGGCCCGGCGACAGGGACCCAAGAGACCCAGTACTTC. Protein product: CASSIGPATGTQETQYF.

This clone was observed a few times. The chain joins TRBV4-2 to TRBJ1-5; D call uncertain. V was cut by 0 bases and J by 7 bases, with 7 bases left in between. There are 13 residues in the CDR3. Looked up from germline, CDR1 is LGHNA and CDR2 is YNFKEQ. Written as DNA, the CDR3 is TGTGCCAGCAGCCAAGACGGGAGCCAGCCCCAGCATTTT. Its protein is CASSQDGSQPQHF.

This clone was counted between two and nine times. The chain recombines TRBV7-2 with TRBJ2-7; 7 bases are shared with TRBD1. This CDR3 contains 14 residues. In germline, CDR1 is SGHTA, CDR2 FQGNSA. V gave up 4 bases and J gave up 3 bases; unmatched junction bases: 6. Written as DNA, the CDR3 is TGTGCCAGCAGCTCCCAGGGGGTAATCTACGAGCAGTACTTC. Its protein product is CASSSQGVIYEQYF.

Here the CDR3 reads CASSYNPLGVEQYF. Written as DNA, the CDR3 is TGTGCCAGCAGTTATAATCCCCTAGGGGTCGAGCAGTACTTC. The chain employs TRBV6-5 and TRBJ2-7; possible D gene TRBD1, 5 bases. The CDR3 is 14 amino acids. Trimming cost V 3 bases and J 6 bases, with 15 bases left between them. The V gene's germline CDR1 is MNHEY and CDR2 SVGAGI.

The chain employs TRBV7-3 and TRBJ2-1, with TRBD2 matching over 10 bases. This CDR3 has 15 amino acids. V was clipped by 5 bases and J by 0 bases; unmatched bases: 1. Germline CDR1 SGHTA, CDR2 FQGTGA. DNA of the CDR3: TGTGCCAGCAGCAGACTAGCGGGCTCCTACAATGAGCAGTTCTTC. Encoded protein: CASSRLAGSYNEQFF.

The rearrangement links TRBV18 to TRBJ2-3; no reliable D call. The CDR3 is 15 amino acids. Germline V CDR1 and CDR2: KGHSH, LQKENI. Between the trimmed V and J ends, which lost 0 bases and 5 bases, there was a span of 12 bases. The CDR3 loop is CASSPPFARGDTQYF. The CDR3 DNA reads TGTGCCAGCTCACCACCCTTTGCTAGAGGAGATACGCAGTATTTT.

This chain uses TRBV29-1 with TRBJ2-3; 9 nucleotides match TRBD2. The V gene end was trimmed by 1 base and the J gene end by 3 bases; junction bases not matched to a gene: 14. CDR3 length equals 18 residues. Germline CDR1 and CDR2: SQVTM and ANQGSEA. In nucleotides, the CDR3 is TGCAGCGTTGAAGGGGGTAGCGGGAGTCCAAGTAAGACAGATACGCAGTATTTT. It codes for CSVEGGSGSPSKTDTQYF.

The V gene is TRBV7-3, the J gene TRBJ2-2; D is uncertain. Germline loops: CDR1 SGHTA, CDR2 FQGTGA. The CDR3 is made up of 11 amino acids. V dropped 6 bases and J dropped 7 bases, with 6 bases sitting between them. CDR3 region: CASRSGGELFF. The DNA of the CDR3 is TGTGCCAGCAGGAGTGGCGGGGAGCTGTTTTTT.

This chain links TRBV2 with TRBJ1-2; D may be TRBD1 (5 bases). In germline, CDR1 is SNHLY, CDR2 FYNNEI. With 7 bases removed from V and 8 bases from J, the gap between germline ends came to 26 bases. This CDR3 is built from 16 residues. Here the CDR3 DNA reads TGTGCCAGCAATGACGCTTTACAGGCCACATCTCGGGGCTACACCTTC. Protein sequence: CASNDALQATSRGYTF.

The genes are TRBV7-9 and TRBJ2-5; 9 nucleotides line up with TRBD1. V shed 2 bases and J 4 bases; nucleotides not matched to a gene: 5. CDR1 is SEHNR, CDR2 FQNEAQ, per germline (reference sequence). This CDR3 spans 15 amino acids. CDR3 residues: CASSLYRDRAETQYF. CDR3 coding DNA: TGTGCCAGCAGCTTATACCGGGACAGGGCAGAGACCCAGTACTTC. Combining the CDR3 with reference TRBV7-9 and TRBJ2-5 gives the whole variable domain DTGVSQNPRHKITKRGQNVTFRCDPISEHNRLYWYRQTLGQGPEFLTYFQNEAQLEKSRLLSDRFSAERPKGSFSTLEIQRTEQGDSAMYLCASSLYRDRAETQYFGPGTRLLVL.

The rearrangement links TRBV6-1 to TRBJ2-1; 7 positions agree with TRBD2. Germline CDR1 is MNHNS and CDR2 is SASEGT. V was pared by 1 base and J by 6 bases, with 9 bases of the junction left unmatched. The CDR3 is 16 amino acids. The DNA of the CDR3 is TGTGCCAGCAGTGAAGGAGGCGGGAGAGCTTTCAATGAGCAGTTCTTC. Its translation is CASSEGGGRAFNEQFF.

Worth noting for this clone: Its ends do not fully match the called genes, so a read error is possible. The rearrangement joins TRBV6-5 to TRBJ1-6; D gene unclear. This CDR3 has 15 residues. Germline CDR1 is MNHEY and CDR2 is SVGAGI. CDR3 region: CASSYDWLIGSPFHF. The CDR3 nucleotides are TGTGCCAGCAGTTATGACTGGCTCATCGGTTCACCCTTCCACTTT.

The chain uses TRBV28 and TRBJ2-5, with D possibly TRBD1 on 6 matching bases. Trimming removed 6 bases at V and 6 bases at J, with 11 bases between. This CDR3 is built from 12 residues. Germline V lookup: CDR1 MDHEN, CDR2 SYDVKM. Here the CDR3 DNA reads TGTGCCAGCAGACCAGGGGTTAAGACCCAGTACTTC. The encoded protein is CASRPGVKTQYF.

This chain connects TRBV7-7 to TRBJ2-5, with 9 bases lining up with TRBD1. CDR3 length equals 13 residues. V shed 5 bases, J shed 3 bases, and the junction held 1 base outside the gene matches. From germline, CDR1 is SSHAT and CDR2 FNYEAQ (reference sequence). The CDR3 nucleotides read TGTGCCAGCAGCCGGGACAGGGAAGAGACCCAGTACTTC. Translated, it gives CASSRDREETQYF. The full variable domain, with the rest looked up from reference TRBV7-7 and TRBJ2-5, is GAGVSQSPRYKVTKRGQDVTLRCDPISSHATLYWYQQALGQGPEFLTYFNYEAQPDKSGLPSDRFSAERPEGSISTLTIQRTEQRDSAMYRCASSRDREETQYFGPGTRLLVL.

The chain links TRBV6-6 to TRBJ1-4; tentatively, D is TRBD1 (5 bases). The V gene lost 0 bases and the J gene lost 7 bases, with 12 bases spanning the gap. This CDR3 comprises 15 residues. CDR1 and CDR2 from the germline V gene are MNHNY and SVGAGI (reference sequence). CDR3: CASSYSRQGGEKLFF. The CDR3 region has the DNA TGTGCCAGCAGTTACTCTCGGCAGGGAGGTGAAAAACTGTTTTTT.

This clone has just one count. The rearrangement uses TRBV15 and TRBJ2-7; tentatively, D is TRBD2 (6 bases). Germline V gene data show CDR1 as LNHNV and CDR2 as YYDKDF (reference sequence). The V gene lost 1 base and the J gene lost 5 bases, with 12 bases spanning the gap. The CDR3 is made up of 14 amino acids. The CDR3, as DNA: TGTGCCACCAGCAGAGGACGGGAGCGGAACGAGCAGTACTTC. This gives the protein CATSRGRERNEQYF.

In DNA, the CDR3 is TGCGCCAGCAGCCCGGGACTAGCGGGAGTTTTTGAGCAGTTCTTC. Amino acids: CASSPGLAGVFEQFF. The chain uses TRBV5-1 and TRBJ2-1; TRBD2 matches 14 bases. J gave up 9 bases and V 4 bases, and 6 bases lay outside the gene matches. Germline V lookup: CDR1 SGHRS, CDR2 YFSETQ. This CDR3 contains 15 residues. The whole variable domain, filled in from reference TRBV5-1 and TRBJ2-1, reads KAGVTQTPRYLIKTRGQQVTLSCSPISGHRSVSWYQQTPGQGLQFLFEYFSETQRNKGNFPGRFSGRQFSNSRSEMNVSTLELGDSALYLCASSPGLAGVFEQFFGPGTRLTVL.

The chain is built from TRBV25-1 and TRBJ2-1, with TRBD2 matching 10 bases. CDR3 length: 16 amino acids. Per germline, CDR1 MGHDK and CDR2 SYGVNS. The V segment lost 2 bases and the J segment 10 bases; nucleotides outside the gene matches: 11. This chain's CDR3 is CASSELGLAGVGEQFF. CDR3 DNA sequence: TGTGCCAGCAGTGAACTAGGTCTAGCGGGAGTGGGGGAGCAGTTCTTC.

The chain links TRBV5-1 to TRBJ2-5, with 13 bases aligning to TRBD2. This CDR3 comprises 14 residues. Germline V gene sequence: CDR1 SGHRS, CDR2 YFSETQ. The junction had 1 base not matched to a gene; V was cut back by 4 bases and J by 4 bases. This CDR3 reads CASSGTSGTETQYF. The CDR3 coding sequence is TGCGCCAGCAGCGGGACTAGCGGGACAGAGACCCAGTACTTC.

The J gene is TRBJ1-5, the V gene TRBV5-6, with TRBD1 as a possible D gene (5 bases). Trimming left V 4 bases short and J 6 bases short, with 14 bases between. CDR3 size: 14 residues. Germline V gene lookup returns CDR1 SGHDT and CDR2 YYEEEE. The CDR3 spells CASSRSRQGQPQHF. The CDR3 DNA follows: TGTGCCAGCAGCCGGTCTCGGCAGGGTCAGCCCCAGCATTTT.